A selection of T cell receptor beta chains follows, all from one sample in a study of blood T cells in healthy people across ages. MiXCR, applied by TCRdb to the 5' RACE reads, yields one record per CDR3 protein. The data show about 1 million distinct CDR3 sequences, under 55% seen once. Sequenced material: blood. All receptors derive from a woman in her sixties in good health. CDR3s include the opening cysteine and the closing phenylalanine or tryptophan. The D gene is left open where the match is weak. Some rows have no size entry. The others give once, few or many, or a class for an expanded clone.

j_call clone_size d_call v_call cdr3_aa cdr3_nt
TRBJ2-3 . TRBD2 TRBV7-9 CASSRGTSGTPSTDTQYF TGTGCCAGCAGCCGCGGGACTAGCGGGACTCCTAGCACAGATACGCAGTATTTT
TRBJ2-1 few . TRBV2 CASSEESYNEQFF TGTGCCAGCAGTGAGGAGTCCTACAATGAGCAGTTCTTC
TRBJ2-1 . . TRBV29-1 CSVEDQKYNEQFF TGCAGCGTTGAAGATCAGAAGTACAATGAGCAGTTCTTC
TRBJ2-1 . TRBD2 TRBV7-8 CASSLASSGSHYNEQFF TGTGCCAGCAGCCTAGCCTCAAGCGGGAGCCATTACAATGAGCAGTTCTTC
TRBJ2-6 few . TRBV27 CASSLWSSGANVLTF TGTGCCAGCAGTTTATGGAGCTCTGGGGCCAACGTCCTGACTTTC
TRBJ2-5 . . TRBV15 CATSRGNQETQYF TGTGCCACCAGCAGAGGAAATCAAGAGACCCAGTACTTC
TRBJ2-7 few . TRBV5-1 CASSTGTSCEQYF TGCGCCAGCAGCACCGGGACCTCGTGCGAGCAGTACTTC
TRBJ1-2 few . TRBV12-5 CASGLGRHHNPNYGYTF TGTGCTAGTGGTTTGGGCCGACACCACAATCCTAACTATGGCTACACCTTC
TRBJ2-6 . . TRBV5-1 CASNGSPSGANVLTF TGCGCCAGCAACGGTTCCCCCTCTGGGGCCAACGTCCTGACTTTC
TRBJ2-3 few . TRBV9 CASSVEGGHDTDTQYF TGTGCCAGCAGCGTAGAGGGCGGTCACGACACAGATACGCAGTATTTT
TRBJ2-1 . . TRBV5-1 CASSLRRAGGNHEQFF TGCGCCAGCAGCTTGAGGCGTGCAGGCGGGAATCATGAGCAGTTCTTC
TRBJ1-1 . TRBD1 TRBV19 CASSRDRAHAEAFF TGTGCCAGTAGTCGGGACAGGGCTCACGCTGAAGCTTTCTTT
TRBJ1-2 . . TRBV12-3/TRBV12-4 CASSPSVSVYTF TGTGCCAGCAGTCCAAGTGTTTCCGTCTACACCTTC
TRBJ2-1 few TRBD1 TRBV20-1 CSARDLGRGPHNEQFF TGCAGTGCTAGAGATCTAGGCAGGGGGCCCCACAATGAGCAGTTCTTC
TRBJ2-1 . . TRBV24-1 CATSAHNEQFF TGTGCCACCAGTGCTCACAATGAGCAGTTCTTC
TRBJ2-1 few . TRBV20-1 CSASVGIDYNEQFF TGCAGTGCTAGCGTCGGGATAGATTACAATGAGCAGTTCTTC
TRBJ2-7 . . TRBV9 CASSVVSGDYEQYF TGTGCCAGCAGCGTAGTCTCGGGGGATTACGAGCAGTACTTC
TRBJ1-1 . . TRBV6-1 CASSPLKGNTEAFF TGTGCCAGCAGCCCCTTGAAGGGGAACACTGAAGCTTTCTTT
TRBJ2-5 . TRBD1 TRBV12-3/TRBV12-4 CASTSSDGTGGAETQYF TGTGCCAGCACCTCAAGTGACGGGACAGGGGGCGCAGAGACCCAGTACTTC
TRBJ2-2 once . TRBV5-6 CASSLVPSPGVAGELFF TGTGCCAGCAGCTTGGTTCCTAGCCCAGGAGTGGCCGGGGAGCTGTTTTTT